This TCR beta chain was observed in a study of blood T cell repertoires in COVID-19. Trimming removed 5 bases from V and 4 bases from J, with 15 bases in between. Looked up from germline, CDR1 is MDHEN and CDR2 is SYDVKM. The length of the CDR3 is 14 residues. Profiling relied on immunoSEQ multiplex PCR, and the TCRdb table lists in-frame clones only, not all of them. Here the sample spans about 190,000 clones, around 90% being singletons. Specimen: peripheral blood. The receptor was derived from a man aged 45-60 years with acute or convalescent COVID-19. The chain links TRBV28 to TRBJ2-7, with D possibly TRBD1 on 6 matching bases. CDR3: CASSISGTQYEQYF. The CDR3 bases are TGTGCCAGCAGTATATCCGGGACACAATACGAGCAGTACTTC.